The entry below gives a single TCR beta chain sequence along with its context. Its antigen is not known. Germline lookup yields CDR1 GTSNPN and CDR2 SVGIG (reference sequence). The CDR3 loop spans 13 amino acids. Trimming took 2 bases from V and 6 from J; bases not matched to a gene: 3. Clones were sequenced by immunoSEQ multiplex PCR, and TCRdb holds only the in-frame ones, with some missing. This sample's table has about 140,000 clones. The sample originates from a study of T cell responses to AZD1222 COVID-19 vaccine. Study-wide results and caveats: Spike as a whole was targeted by vaccine-associated CD4 TCRs, dominant at 160-218 and 743-854. Repertoires were obtained solely post-peak T cell response. Most donors were white British and more were female, and clonal diversity was possibly underestimated. Reportedly, nearly half of unique spike TCRs recognized epitopes outside B.1.351/B.1.1.7 mutations.

V is TRBV30 and J is TRBJ1-5, with 8 bases identical to TRBD1. The receptor was isolated from an adult in good health. The sequencing input was peripheral blood. The CDR3 DNA reads as TGTGCCTGGAGTCCAGGGGGCCGTCAGCCCCAGCATTTT. Residues: CAWSPGGRQPQHF. Variable domain in full (rest from reference TRBV30 and TRBJ1-5): SQTIHQWPATLVQPVGSPLSLECTVEGTSNPNLYWYRQAAGRGLQLLFYSVGIGQISSEVPQNLSASRPQDRQFILSSKKLLLSDSGFYLCAWSPGGRQPQHFGDGTRLSIL.